These 10 T cell receptor beta chains were all obtained from the same sample, sequenced in a study of read filtering for tumor transcriptome and immune sequencing. The library was built from about 400 ng RNA with molecular barcoded adaptors for alpha/delta and beta/gamma chains. Using its own MiXCR run on the reads, TCRdb lists one record per CDR3 protein. Among roughly 49,000 distinct CDR3 sequences listed, 20% were seen once. The specimen was a population of CD138-negative cells sorted from bone marrow. All receptors derive from a donor at least 40 years old with multiple myeloma.

The table lists this clonotype with many counts. This chain joins TRBV3-1 and TRBJ2-3; D might be TRBD1 or TRBD2, each matching 5 bases. V lost 0 bases and J 1 base, leaving 5 bases between the germline ends. The CDR3 contains 14 residues. Germline V gives CDR1 LGHDT, CDR2 YNNKEL (reference sequence). The CDR3 bases are TGTGCCAGCAGCCAAGAGGGGGGCACAGATACGCAGTATTTT. The encoded protein is CASSQEGGTDTQYF.

The sample holds many counts of this clonotype. This chain connects TRBV20-1 to TRBJ2-2; 8 nucleotides line up with TRBD2. This CDR3 is 16 amino acids long. Germline loops: CDR1 DFQATT, CDR2 SNEGSKA (reference sequence). The junction had 13 bases not matched to a gene; V was cut back by 5 bases and J by 5 bases. The CDR3, as DNA: TGCAGTGCTCCGGCTGCGGGAGGCCCATGGACCGGGGAGCTGTTTTTT. This codes for CSAPAAGGPWTGELFF.

This clonotype was counted ten times or more. The genes are TRBV4-3 and TRBJ2-3; D remains unclear. Trimming cost V 2 bases and J 6 bases, with 15 bases left between them. This CDR3 comprises 15 residues. From germline, CDR1 is LGHNA and CDR2 YSLEER. The CDR3: CASSQHPDPRDTQYF. Written as DNA, the CDR3 is TGCGCCAGCAGCCAACACCCGGACCCTCGGGATACGCAGTATTTT.

This clonotype was seen a handful of times. V and J are TRBV5-1 and TRBJ1-1; D might be TRBD1 (6 bases). The germline gives CDR1 SGHRS, CDR2 YFSETQ. V lost 3 bases and J 1 base, leaving 7 bases between the germline ends. The length of the CDR3 is 13 residues. The CDR3 sequence: CASSWGQNTEAFF. CDR3 nucleotide sequence: TGCGCCAGCAGCTGGGGACAGAACACTGAAGCTTTCTTT.

On this clonotype: This sequence may be a read error, since a much larger clone differs from it by one base. The chain carries TRBV28 and TRBJ1-2; weak D call: TRBD1 (5 bases). The V gene's germline CDR1 is MDHEN and CDR2 SYDVKM. The CDR3 runs 11 residues. The CDR3 sequence is CASSHGTAYAF. The DNA of the CDR3 is TGTGCCAGCAGTCATGGGACGGCCTACGCCTTC.

The gene calls are TRBV7-9 and TRBJ2-7; D is perhaps TRBD1 (5 bases). Trimming removed 0 bases from V and 3 bases from J, with 12 bases in between. Germline loops: CDR1 SEHNR, CDR2 FQNEAQ (reference sequence). CDR3 size: 15 residues. This CDR3 is CASSLADSFFYEQYF. The CDR3 coding sequence is TGTGCCAGCAGCTTAGCCGACAGCTTCTTCTACGAGCAGTACTTC.

This clonotype was picked up many times. The gene calls are TRBV20-1 and TRBJ2-7; 14 bases match TRBD2. Germline CDR1 and CDR2: DFQATT and SNEGSKA (reference sequence). The CDR3 spans 15 residues. V lost 5 bases to trimming and J lost 3 bases; unmatched junction nucleotides: 6. In DNA form, the CDR3 reads TGCAGTGCTCGGGGACTAGCGGGAGTGAACTACGAGCAGTACTTC. The encoded protein is CSARGLAGVNYEQYF.

This clonotype was seen repeatedly, ten times or more. The genes are TRBV6-6 and TRBJ1-5, with no clear D. The CDR3 consists of 16 residues. Germline CDR1 MNHNY, CDR2 SVGAGI (reference sequence). The germline V and J ends were trimmed by 0 bases and 3 bases, with 12 bases remaining between them. CDR3 sequence (DNA): TGTGCCAGCAGTTACTCGATCGGGGTGGACAATCAGCCCCAGCATTTT. This gives the protein CASSYSIGVDNQPQHF.

There are many counts of this clonotype. The chain carries TRBV29-1 and TRBJ2-7; tentatively, D is TRBD1 (7 bases). The germline V gene encodes CDR1 SQVTM and CDR2 ANQGSEA. This CDR3 region has 13 residues. With 3 bases removed from V and 4 bases from J, the gap between germline ends came to 13 bases. For the CDR3, the DNA is TGCAGCGTTGAGATTGCAGGGGGGTACGAGCAGTACTTC. Amino acids: CSVEIAGGYEQYF.

By share of the sample, this clonotype is medium-sized (0.01 to 0.1%). The rearrangement links TRBV30 to TRBJ2-1; D is unclear. The V gene lost 0 bases and the J gene lost 8 bases, with 5 bases spanning the gap. Germline CDR1 and CDR2: GTSNPN and SVGIG (reference sequence). The CDR3 length is 11 residues. CDR3 bases: TGTGCCTGGAGTGTGTGGGATGAGCAGTTCTTC. This translates into CAWSVWDEQFF.